The rows below give T cell receptor beta chains drawn from one sample of a study of chemoradiotherapy in HPV16-positive cancers. Sequencing was performed with immunoSEQ multiplex PCR; in TCRdb, only in-frame clones are kept and a portion is missing. The table records about 5,100 clones, around 77% of them present only once. The specimen was tumor tissue, collected from a patient who underwent chemoradiotherapy. These receptor sequences come from a human donor with HPV-associated anogenital cancer. Each CDR3 is given with its conserved first and last residue. The D gene is left open where the match is weak. Clone size is stated in some rows and not others, as once, few, many or a class when expanded.

clone size: once
D gene: -
J gene: TRBJ2-7
V gene: TRBV28
CDR3 protein: CASSPTARGGYEQYF
CDR3 DNA: TGTGCCAGCAGTCCGACCGCGAGAGGCGGGTACGAGCAGTACTTC

clone size: -
D gene: -
J gene: TRBJ2-1
V gene: TRBV29-1
CDR3 protein: CSGRSLYNEQFF
CDR3 DNA: TGCAGCGGGAGGTCTTTGTACAATGAGCAGTTCTTC

clone size: -
D gene: TRBD1
J gene: TRBJ1-1
V gene: TRBV5-1
CDR3 protein: CASSNGQGATEAFF
CDR3 DNA: TGCGCCAGCAGCAATGGACAGGGGGCGACTGAAGCTTTCTTT

clone size: -
D gene: -
J gene: TRBJ1-4
V gene: TRBV5-4
CDR3 protein: CASSSTGMTNEKLFF
CDR3 DNA: TGTGCCAGCAGCAGTACAGGGATGACTAATGAAAAACTGTTTTTT

clone size: -
D gene: -
J gene: TRBJ1-1
V gene: TRBV7-2
CDR3 protein: CASSLAPGPNTEAFF
CDR3 DNA: TGTGCCAGCAGCTTAGCGCCGGGGCCGAACACTGAAGCTTTCTTT

clone size: -
D gene: -
J gene: TRBJ2-7
V gene: TRBV21-1
CDR3 protein: CASSKDRQVDEQYF
CDR3 DNA: TGTGCCAGCAGCAAAGACAGGCAGGTGGACGAGCAGTACTTC

clone size: few
D gene: -
J gene: TRBJ2-7
V gene: TRBV4-2
CDR3 protein: CASSQDQRRRHEQYF
CDR3 DNA: TGTGCCAGCAGCCAAGATCAGCGGCGGCGACACGAGCAGTACTTC

clone size: few
D gene: TRBD2
J gene: TRBJ2-4
V gene: TRBV11-2
CDR3 protein: CASSFLAGGAKNIQYF
CDR3 DNA: TGTGCCAGCAGCTTTTTGGCGGGGGGAGCCAAAAACATTCAGTACTTC

clone size: large
D gene: -
J gene: TRBJ2-7
V gene: TRBV7-9
CDR3 protein: CASRGALLGEQYF
CDR3 DNA: TGTGCCAGCAGGGGGGCCCTCTTGGGCGAGCAGTACTTC

clone size: -
D gene: -
J gene: TRBJ2-3
V gene: TRBV7-9
CDR3 protein: CASSFGSRLTDTQYF
CDR3 DNA: TGTGCCAGCAGCTTTGGGTCGAGGCTGACAGATACGCAGTATTTT

clone size: few
D gene: -
J gene: TRBJ1-3
V gene: TRBV9
CDR3 protein: CASSVLQGAGNTIYF
CDR3 DNA: TGTGCCAGCAGCGTCCTACAGGGTGCTGGAAACACCATATATTTT

clone size: -
D gene: -
J gene: TRBJ1-3
V gene: TRBV19
CDR3 protein: CASSFRAPGNTIYF
CDR3 DNA: TGTGCCAGTAGTTTTCGGGCTCCTGGAAACACCATATATTTT

clone size: -
D gene: TRBD2
J gene: TRBJ2-1
V gene: TRBV18
CDR3 protein: CASSPQTSGSADEQFF
CDR3 DNA: TGTGCCAGCTCACCTCAGACTAGCGGGAGTGCGGATGAGCAGTTCTTC

clone size: few
D gene: TRBD2
J gene: TRBJ2-5
V gene: TRBV7-9
CDR3 protein: CASSDLAGVETQYF
CDR3 DNA: TGTGCCAGCAGCGATCTAGCGGGGGTGGAGACCCAGTACTTC

clone size: few
D gene: -
J gene: TRBJ2-3
V gene: TRBV4-2
CDR3 protein: CASSQDWPSTDTQYF
CDR3 DNA: TGTGCCAGCAGCCAAGATTGGCCTAGCACAGATACGCAGTATTTT

clone size: once
D gene: -
J gene: TRBJ1-4
V gene: TRBV18
CDR3 protein: CASSPDLTTNEKLFF
CDR3 DNA: TGTGCCAGCTCACCGGATCTTACAACTAATGAAAAACTGTTTTTT

clone size: -
D gene: -
J gene: TRBJ2-1
V gene: TRBV5-1
CDR3 protein: CASADGPYNEQFF
CDR3 DNA: TGCGCCAGCGCGGACGGACCCTACAATGAGCAGTTCTTC

clone size: -
D gene: TRBD2
J gene: TRBJ2-1
V gene: TRBV5-1
CDR3 protein: CASSRRLAGGADYNEQFF
CDR3 DNA: TGCGCCAGCAGCCGAAGACTAGCGGGGGGGGCCGATTACAATGAGCAGTTCTTC

clone size: -
D gene: -
J gene: TRBJ2-3
V gene: TRBV2
CDR3 protein: CASSERGGQDTQYF
CDR3 DNA: TGTGCCAGCAGTGAAAGGGGGGGGCAGGATACGCAGTATTTT

clone size: -
D gene: -
J gene: TRBJ2-5
V gene: TRBV7-9
CDR3 protein: CASSLGGDGGETQYF
CDR3 DNA: TGTGCCAGCAGCTTAGGGGGAGACGGGGGAGAGACCCAGTACTTC

clone size: -
D gene: TRBD1
J gene: TRBJ2-1
V gene: TRBV2
CDR3 protein: CATQEPTGFLFF
CDR3 DNA: TGTGCCACCCAGGAGCCGACAGGGTTTCTGTTCTTC

clone size: -
D gene: -
J gene: TRBJ1-5
V gene: TRBV7-8
CDR3 protein: CASSLEESSQPQHF
CDR3 DNA: TGTGCCAGCAGCTTAGAAGAATCGTCACAGCCCCAGCATTTT

clone size: -
D gene: TRBD1
J gene: TRBJ1-3
V gene: TRBV5-4
CDR3 protein: CASSSGQNSGNTIYF
CDR3 DNA: TGTGCCAGCAGCTCGGGACAGAACTCTGGAAACACCATATATTTT

clone size: -
D gene: TRBD2
J gene: TRBJ2-5
V gene: TRBV7-2
CDR3 protein: CASSSRLASFEKGQYF
CDR3 DNA: TGTGCCAGCAGCTCGAGACTAGCGTCGTTCGAGAAGGGCCAGTACTTC

clone size: -
D gene: -
J gene: TRBJ2-1
V gene: TRBV2
CDR3 protein: CASRTVSYNEQFF
CDR3 DNA: TGTGCCAGCAGAACCGTCTCCTACAATGAGCAGTTCTTC

clone size: -
D gene: -
J gene: TRBJ1-5
V gene: TRBV2
CDR3 protein: CASSEEGIQPQHF
CDR3 DNA: TGTGCCAGCAGTGAAGAGGGGATTCAGCCCCAGCATTTT

clone size: -
D gene: TRBD2
J gene: TRBJ2-3
V gene: TRBV10-2
CDR3 protein: CASSLAGVTDTQYF
CDR3 DNA: TGCGCCAGCAGTCTAGCGGGAGTAACAGATACGCAGTATTTT

clone size: -
D gene: -
J gene: TRBJ1-1
V gene: TRBV28
CDR3 protein: CASSLENTEAFF
CDR3 DNA: TGTGCCAGCAGTTTGGAGAACACTGAAGCTTTCTTT

clone size: -
D gene: TRBD2
J gene: TRBJ2-7
V gene: TRBV11-1
CDR3 protein: CASSLGAILAGGDEQYF
CDR3 DNA: TGTGCCAGCAGCTTGGGCGCAATACTAGCGGGAGGAGACGAGCAGTACTTC

clone size: -
D gene: -
J gene: TRBJ2-5
V gene: TRBV19
CDR3 protein: CASKGRWENVEETQYF
CDR3 DNA: TGTGCCAGTAAAGGACGTTGGGAGAATGTAGAGGAGACCCAGTACTTC

clone size: once
D gene: TRBD2
J gene: TRBJ2-7
V gene: TRBV19
CDR3 protein: CASPLAGGDEQYF
CDR3 DNA: TGTGCCAGTCCCCTAGCGGGGGGCGACGAGCAGTACTTC

clone size: -
D gene: -
J gene: TRBJ2-7
V gene: TRBV5-6
CDR3 protein: CASSFGAYEQYF
CDR3 DNA: TGTGCCAGCAGCTTTGGGGCCTACGAGCAGTACTTC

clone size: -
D gene: -
J gene: TRBJ1-5
V gene: TRBV12-5
CDR3 protein: CASGSTGPGDQPQHF
CDR3 DNA: TGTGCTAGTGGTTCGACAGGCCCCGGGGATCAGCCCCAGCATTTT

clone size: -
D gene: -
J gene: TRBJ2-1
V gene: TRBV2
CDR3 protein: CASIKEGHEQFF
CDR3 DNA: TGTGCCAGCATCAAGGAGGGCCATGAGCAGTTCTTC

clone size: -
D gene: TRBD1
J gene: TRBJ2-5
V gene: TRBV27
CDR3 protein: CASSSGQGGIQTQYF
CDR3 DNA: TGTGCCAGCAGTTCGGGACAGGGAGGGATACAGACCCAGTACTTC

clone size: -
D gene: -
J gene: TRBJ2-3
V gene: TRBV28
CDR3 protein: CASSLSDTDTQYF
CDR3 DNA: TGTGCCAGCAGTTTATCTGATACAGATACGCAGTATTTT

clone size: -
D gene: -
J gene: TRBJ2-3
V gene: TRBV6-1
CDR3 protein: CASSGRDGPTDTQYF
CDR3 DNA: TGTGCCAGCAGTGGCCGGGACGGACCCACAGATACGCAGTATTTT

clone size: once
D gene: TRBD2
J gene: TRBJ2-1
V gene: TRBV4-1
CDR3 protein: CASSPRALAGASGPNEQFF
CDR3 DNA: TGCGCCAGCAGCCCCCGGGCGCTAGCGGGAGCCTCCGGTCCCAATGAGCAGTTCTTC

clone size: once
D gene: TRBD2
J gene: TRBJ2-7
V gene: TRBV30
CDR3 protein: CAWTRTGGYEQYF
CDR3 DNA: TGTGCCTGGACAAGGACGGGGGGGTACGAGCAGTACTTC

clone size: once
D gene: -
J gene: TRBJ1-1
V gene: TRBV30
CDR3 protein: CAWNRKGTEAFF
CDR3 DNA: TGTGCCTGGAACAGAAAGGGCACTGAAGCTTTCTTT

clone size: -
D gene: -
J gene: TRBJ2-7
V gene: TRBV6-1
CDR3 protein: CANEGGQGVDEQYF
CDR3 DNA: TGTGCCAATGAAGGGGGGCAAGGGGTTGACGAGCAGTACTTC